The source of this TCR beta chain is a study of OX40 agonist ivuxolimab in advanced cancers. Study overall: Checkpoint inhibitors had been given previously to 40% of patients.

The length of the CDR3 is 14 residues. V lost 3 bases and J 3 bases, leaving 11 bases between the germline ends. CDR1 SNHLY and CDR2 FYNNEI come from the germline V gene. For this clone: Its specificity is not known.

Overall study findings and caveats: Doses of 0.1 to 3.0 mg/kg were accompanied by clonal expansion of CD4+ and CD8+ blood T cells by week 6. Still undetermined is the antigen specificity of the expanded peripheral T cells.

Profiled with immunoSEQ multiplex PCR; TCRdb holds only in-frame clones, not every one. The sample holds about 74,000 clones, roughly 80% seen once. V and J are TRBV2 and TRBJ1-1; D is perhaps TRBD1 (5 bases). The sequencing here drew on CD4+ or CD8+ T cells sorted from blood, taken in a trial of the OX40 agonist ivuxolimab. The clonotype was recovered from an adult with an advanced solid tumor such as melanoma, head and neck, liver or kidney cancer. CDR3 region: CASSEGRSDTEAFF. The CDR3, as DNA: TGTGCCAGCAGTGAGGGACGGTCGGACACTGAAGCTTTCTTT.